Given below is one T cell receptor beta chain in context. The antigen is unknown. This record belongs to a study of vaccination and CD4 T cells after COVID-19. Overall study: Each enrolled participant received a two-dose regimen of either BNT162b2 or mRNA-1273 vaccine. The study drew post-COVID samples a median around 100 days after diagnosis (range 35 to 161).

Treatment specified: 10-day PBMC culture with coronavirus spike peptide pools or control peptides (ViraFEST assay). Oncomine TCR Beta short-read sequencing was applied to DNA from cultured CD4+ T cells. Cultures of CD4+ T cells served as the source for extracting genomic DNA. TCRdb passed the PCR reads through MiXCR, listing each CDR3 protein once. The sample holds 9,000 to 13,000 distinct CDR3 sequences; over 40% are singletons and the top ten take about 20%. The receptor was derived from a human donor who had recovered from COVID-19. The sample consisted of CD4+ T cells from blood, cultured in vitro.

The CDR3 DNA reads TGTGCCAGCAGTGTTTTGGGATCCGGGGAGCTGTTTTTT. Translation gives CASSVLGSGELFF. The V gene is TRBV2, the J gene TRBJ2-2; D gene ambiguous. The germline CDR1 and CDR2 sequences are SNHLY and FYNNEI. The CDR3 extends over 13 amino acids. The V end lost 4 bases, the J end lost 6 bases, and 9 bases lay between the germline ends.